Shown below are 13 T cell receptor beta chains from a single sample sequenced in a study of shared clonotypes between healthy human individuals. Generated by immunoSEQ multiplex PCR, the TCRdb table keeps only in-frame clones and is missing some. The sample contains about 2.2 million clones, approximately 94% of which appear only once. CD45RO-negative, CCR7-positively selected cells formed the naive CD8 fraction, excluding terminally differentiated effector memory CD45RA+ cells. Sequenced: naive CD8+ T cells from PBMCs. Receptors were obtained from a man aged 18 to 35 in good health. Some clones in this sample may be carry-over from other donors' samples.

The chain carries TRBV6-5 and TRBJ2-2, with a weak D call TRBD1 (6 bases). V was shortened by 5 bases and J by 5 bases, with 12 bases between the two germline ends. Germline CDR1 MNHEY, CDR2 SVGAGI. This CDR3 comprises 14 residues. CDR3 bases: TGTGCCAGCAGTAAACAGGGAGATACCGGGGAGCTGTTTTTT. Translation gives CASSKQGDTGELFF.

This chain links TRBV7-9 with TRBJ2-4; 9 nucleotides agree with TRBD1. CDR1 is SEHNR, CDR2 FQNEAQ, per germline (reference sequence). This CDR3 region has 19 residues. V was clipped by 1 base and J by 0 bases; unmatched bases: 10. In DNA, the CDR3 is TGTGCCAGCAGCTTAGGGACAGGGGAGGGTTTACTAGCCAAAAACATTCAGTACTTC. Translation: CASSLGTGEGLLAKNIQYF.

The chain couples TRBV27 to TRBJ2-1; D is uncertain. Germline V gene lookup returns CDR1 MNHEY and CDR2 SMNVEV (reference sequence). CDR3 size: 13 residues. V was cut by 0 bases and J by 5 bases, with 5 bases left in between. Written as DNA, the CDR3 is TGTGCCAGCAGTTTATCGGGCCACAATGAGCAGTTCTTC. Translating gives CASSLSGHNEQFF.

The chain recombines TRBV6-1 with TRBJ1-2; D is unclear. CDR3 length equals 11 residues. The V end lost 4 bases, the J end lost 5 bases, and 5 bases lay between the germline ends. Germline CDR1 MNHNS, CDR2 SASEGT. The chain's CDR3 is CASSVMYGYTF. CDR3 nucleotides: TGTGCCAGCAGTGTGATGTATGGCTACACCTTC.

The chain combines TRBV27 with TRBJ1-2, with a tentative D call TRBD1 (6 bases). The germline CDR1 and CDR2 sequences are MNHEY and SMNVEV (reference sequence). Trimming shortened V by 8 bases and J by 0 bases, and 16 bases separated the two germline ends. The CDR3 length is 15 residues. CDR3 amino acids: CASRSGALPNYGYTF. The DNA for the CDR3 is TGTGCCAGCCGCTCGGGGGCCCTACCTAACTATGGCTACACCTTC.

CDR3 DNA sequence: TGTGCCAGCAGCGGTAGGGGACTAGCGGGAGGGGGAGATGAGCAGTTCTTC. Translated, it gives CASSGRGLAGGGDEQFF. The genes are TRBV9 and TRBJ2-1; 16 bases line up with TRBD2. In germline, CDR1 is SGDLS, CDR2 YYNGEE. This CDR3 has 17 residues. Trimming removed 3 bases from V and 8 bases from J; junction bases left unmatched: 8.

This rearrangement joins TRBV2 to TRBJ2-3; 11 nucleotides agree with TRBD2. Germline V gene data show CDR1 as SNHLY and CDR2 as FYNNEI. The CDR3 length is 15 residues. V was clipped by 7 bases and J by 2 bases; unmatched bases: 5. As DNA, the CDR3 is TGTGCCAGCACCGCGGGACTAGCGGACACAGATACGCAGTATTTT. This gives the protein CASTAGLADTDTQYF.

V is TRBV4-3 and J is TRBJ2-7; D remains ambiguous. Germline V gives CDR1 LGHNA, CDR2 YSLEER. V was cut by 2 bases and J by 1 base, with 6 bases left in between. The CDR3 is 13 residues long. CDR3 nucleotides: TGCGCCAGCAGCCAATGGAGTTCCTACGAGCAGTACTTC. Protein: CASSQWSSYEQYF.

The chain has TRBV12-5 and TRBJ2-1; a possible D gene is TRBD1 (5 bases). V gave up 0 bases and J gave up 3 bases, with 18 bases separating them. Germline V gene lookup returns CDR1 LGHNT and CDR2 FRNRAP. The CDR3 sequence is 18 residues long. The CDR3 reads CASGLVPPTGLGYNEQFF. The DNA for the CDR3 is TGTGCTAGTGGTTTGGTACCCCCCACAGGATTGGGCTACAATGAGCAGTTCTTC. Supplemented by reference TRBV12-5 and TRBJ2-1, the full variable domain reads DARVTQTPRHKVTEMGQEVTMRCQPILGHNTVFWYRQTMMQGLELLAYFRNRAPLDDSGMPKDRFSAEMPDATLATLKIQPSEPRDSAVYFCASGLVPPTGLGYNEQFFGPGTRLTVL.

The chain is built from TRBV28 and TRBJ2-4; D ambiguous. The CDR3 consists of 17 residues. The V gene lost 6 bases and the J gene lost 0 bases, with 18 bases spanning the gap. CDR1 is MDHEN, CDR2 SYDVKM, per germline. CDR3: CASSYSDRSLAKNIQYF. The DNA of the CDR3 is TGTGCCAGCAGCTACTCTGACCGCAGCTTAGCCAAAAACATTCAGTACTTC.

This chain joins TRBV9 and TRBJ2-7; 7 positions agree with TRBD1. V lost 4 bases to trimming and J lost 1 base; unmatched junction nucleotides: 14. CDR3 length equals 17 residues. The V gene's germline CDR1 is SGDLS and CDR2 YYNGEE. The chain's CDR3 is CASSPYPDRVQSYEQYF. The CDR3 nucleotides read TGTGCCAGCAGCCCCTACCCCGACAGGGTGCAGTCCTACGAGCAGTACTTC.

The gene calls are TRBV28 and TRBJ1-3, with D uncertain. Between the trimmed V and J ends, which lost 6 bases and 5 bases, there was a span of 17 bases. Germline CDR1 MDHEN, CDR2 SYDVKM. The CDR3 runs to 15 residues. The CDR3 sequence is CASRTLRIGRNTIYF. The CDR3 DNA follows: TGTGCCAGCAGAACCCTTAGGATCGGCCGAAACACCATATATTTT.

This clone was observed once. CDR3 in DNA: TGCGCCAGCAGCCAACGGGACAGAGGGTCAATGAACACTGAAGCTTTCTTT. Protein sequence: CASSQRDRGSMNTEAFF. This chain connects TRBV4-1 to TRBJ1-1; 7 positions agree with TRBD1. This CDR3 is 17 amino acids long. The J segment lost 0 bases and the V segment lost 2 bases, leaving 9 bases of the junction unmatched. Germline-derived CDR1 and CDR2 are MGHRA and YSYEKL.